Below are 24 T cell receptor beta chains sequenced from a single sample in a study of T cell responses to AZD1222 COVID-19 vaccine. Measured with immunoSEQ multiplex PCR; TCRdb has only the in-frame clones, and not every one. Of roughly 130,000 clones detected, over 90% appear once; the ten largest clones hold around 7%. The specimen comprised peripheral blood, sampled on day 0 of AZD1222 vaccination. Receptors originate from an adult in good health.

The chain is built from TRBV4-1 and TRBJ1-5, with TRBD1 as a possible D gene (5 bases). Trimming took 0 bases from V and 0 from J, leaving 12 bases between them. This CDR3 is built from 17 residues. CDR1 is MGHRA, CDR2 YSYEKL, per germline. CDR3 nucleotides: TGCGCCAGCAGCCAAGATTATAGACAGAATAGCAATCAGCCCCAGCATTTT. This encodes CASSQDYRQNSNQPQHF.

This clone has just one count. The chain combines TRBV5-1 with TRBJ1-4; tentative D call: TRBD1 (6 bases). Germline loops: CDR1 SGHRS, CDR2 YFSETQ. V gave up 0 bases and J gave up 7 bases, with 10 bases separating them. The CDR3 consists of 14 residues. The CDR3 region is CASSLGQGSEKLFF. In nucleotides, the CDR3 is TGCGCCAGCAGCTTGGGTCAGGGGTCTGAAAAACTGTTTTTT.

This clone has more than one count but fewer than ten. The V gene is TRBV12-1, the J gene TRBJ2-3; the table gives TRBD2 as D, unverified against the DNA. TRBV12-1 is classified as a pseudogene. The CDR3 consists of 16 residues. The CDR3 bases are TGTGCCAGCAGCTCGGGACTAGCGGGTTTCACAGATACGCAGTATTTT. It encodes CASSSGLAGFTDTQYF.

This chain connects TRBV18 to TRBJ2-5; D unresolved. The V and J ends lost 3 bases and 1 base respectively, with 9 bases between them. The length of the CDR3 is 14 residues. Germline loops: CDR1 KGHSH, CDR2 LQKENI. The CDR3 coding sequence is TGTGCCAGCTCACCTCTCAGGACCCAAGAGACCCAGTACTTC. Translated: CASSPLRTQETQYF.

This clone was found once. This chain joins TRBV25-1 and TRBJ1-2, with D hard to call. This CDR3 is built from 13 residues. CDR1 and CDR2 from the germline V gene are MGHDK and SYGVNS. V was trimmed by 2 bases and J by 0 bases, leaving 4 bases between them. The CDR3 DNA reads as TGTGCCAGCAGTGAAGTCGCTAACTATGGCTACACCTTC. The encoded protein is CASSEVANYGYTF.

The J gene is TRBJ2-1, the V gene TRBV7-2, with D possibly being TRBD2 (5 bases). CDR3 size: 14 residues. V lost 1 base to trimming and J lost 6 bases, with 10 bases between them. Germline assignment: CDR1 SGHTA and CDR2 FQGNSA. CDR3 protein: CASSLVLAFNEQFF. The CDR3 DNA sequence: TGTGCCAGCAGCTTAGTCCTAGCCTTCAATGAGCAGTTCTTC.

The chain combines TRBV6-5 with TRBJ1-5; D unresolved. The CDR3 is 15 residues long. Germline CDR1 is MNHEY and CDR2 is SVGAGI. V lost 5 bases, J lost 0 bases, and 11 bases lay in between. The chain's CDR3 is CASSPPAASNQPQHF. CDR3 coding DNA: TGTGCCAGCAGTCCTCCGGCAGCTAGCAATCAGCCCCAGCATTTT.

The V and J genes are TRBV28 and TRBJ1-4; 7 positions agree with TRBD1. The CDR3 is made up of 15 amino acids. CDR1 is MDHEN and CDR2 is SYDVKM in the germline V gene. Germline trimming cut 4 bases from V and 7 bases from J; bases unmatched to any gene: 9. CDR3 residues: CASSSLQGPGEKLFF. CDR3 in DNA: TGTGCCAGCAGTTCCCTACAGGGGCCCGGTGAAAAACTGTTTTTT.

This sequence joins TRBV19 and TRBJ2-4; weak D call: TRBD2 (5 bases). Germline values: CDR1 LNHDA, CDR2 SQIVND (reference sequence). This CDR3 has 15 amino acids. Trimming cost V 4 bases and J 0 bases, with 10 bases left between them. The DNA for the CDR3 is TGTGCCAGTAGTAGCTCCGGACTAGCCAAAAACATTCAGTACTTC. This encodes CASSSSGLAKNIQYF.

The chain couples TRBV6-5 to TRBJ1-1, with D possibly TRBD1 on 6 matching bases. Germline V CDR1 and CDR2: MNHEY, SVGAGI. The germline V and J ends were trimmed by 2 bases and 4 bases, with 8 bases remaining between them. This CDR3 spans 13 amino acids. The CDR3 coding sequence is TGTGCCAGCAGTTACGGGGGGCTCACTGAAGCTTTCTTT. Translation: CASSYGGLTEAFF.

J is TRBJ1-6 and V is TRBV28; no firm D call. Germline V gene lookup returns CDR1 MDHEN and CDR2 SYDVKM. V lost 2 bases and J lost 10, with 9 bases in between. This CDR3 spans 13 amino acids. This chain's CDR3 is CASSLRGKSPLHF. As DNA, the CDR3 is TGTGCCAGCAGTTTACGGGGAAAATCACCCCTCCACTTT.

J is TRBJ1-1 and V is TRBV19, with D hard to call. The CDR3 runs 12 residues. Germline CDR1 and CDR2: LNHDA and SQIVND (reference sequence). V was trimmed by 3 bases and J by 7 bases, leaving 9 bases between them. This chain's CDR3 is CASSIGSDEAFF. The CDR3 DNA reads as TGTGCCAGTAGTATCGGCTCAGATGAAGCTTTCTTT.

This clone appeared a single time. The V and J genes are TRBV18 and TRBJ2-7; the match to TRBD1 covers 10 bases. The CDR3 loop spans 15 amino acids. CDR1 and CDR2 from the germline V gene are KGHSH and LQKENI. Losses at the gene ends were 3 bases for V and 4 bases for J; bases not matched to a gene: 6. CDR3 amino acids: CASSPRQGASYEQYF. CDR3 DNA sequence: TGTGCCAGCTCACCCCGACAGGGGGCGTCGTACGAGCAGTACTTC.

V gene TRBV7-6 combines with J gene TRBJ2-1; no clear D. V was cut by 4 bases and J by 7 bases, with 14 bases left in between. The length of the CDR3 is 14 residues. The germline V gene encodes CDR1 SGHVS and CDR2 FNYEAQ. This chain's CDR3 is CASSSTLVVNEQFF. The CDR3 region has the DNA TGTGCCAGCAGCTCCACCTTAGTAGTAAATGAGCAGTTCTTC.

This clone came up once. This chain links TRBV28 with TRBJ1-1; tentatively, D is TRBD1 (5 bases). Germline V gene data show CDR1 as MDHEN and CDR2 as SYDVKM. This CDR3 spans 15 amino acids. V lost 5 bases and J 0 bases, leaving 13 bases between the germline ends. In nucleotides, the CDR3 is TGTGCCAGCAGTACCGTGGCAGGGCTGAACACTGAAGCTTTCTTT. Amino acid sequence: CASSTVAGLNTEAFF.

The CDR3: CASSASPETQYF. The CDR3 DNA follows: TGCGCCAGCAGTGCAAGCCCGGAGACCCAGTACTTC. This sequence joins TRBV10-1 and TRBJ2-5; D not resolved. The CDR3 consists of 12 residues. In germline, CDR1 is WNHNN, CDR2 SYGVQD (reference sequence). Trimming removed 4 bases from V and 5 bases from J, with 8 bases in between.

The chain has TRBV29-1 and TRBJ2-1, with D unresolved. The CDR3 is made up of 9 amino acids. Germline V gene lookup returns CDR1 SQVTM and CDR2 ANQGSEA. The V gene lost 7 bases and the J gene lost 10 bases, with 8 bases spanning the gap. The CDR3 coding sequence is TGCAGCGCCGCCCCCGAGCAGTTCTTC. It encodes CSAAPEQFF.

The chain links TRBV6-1 to TRBJ1-2; tentatively, D is TRBD1 (5 bases). With 1 base removed from V and 4 bases from J, the gap between germline ends came to 13 bases. CDR3 length: 15 residues. CDR1 MNHNS and CDR2 SASEGT come from the germline V gene. The CDR3 DNA follows: TGTGCCAGCAGTGAAGTTCCAGGGAGCAGCTATGGCTACACCTTC. Protein product: CASSEVPGSSYGYTF.

The genes are TRBV27 and TRBJ2-2; D not certain. CDR3 length equals 15 residues. V was cut by 2 bases and J by 2 bases, with 9 bases left in between. CDR1 MNHEY and CDR2 SMNVEV come from the germline V gene (reference sequence). This CDR3 is CASSLMLGNTGELFF. The CDR3, as DNA: TGTGCCAGCAGTTTAATGTTGGGAAACACCGGGGAGCTGTTTTTT.

The V call is TRBV5-1, the J call TRBJ2-3; unclear D gene. CDR3 size: 13 residues. Germline V gene sequence: CDR1 SGHRS, CDR2 YFSETQ. V shed 3 bases and J shed 2 bases, with 7 bases lying between them. CDR3 protein: CASSSTPTDTQYF. CDR3 bases: TGCGCCAGCAGCTCCACTCCCACAGATACGCAGTATTTT.

The V gene is TRBV4-1, the J gene TRBJ2-1; a possible D gene is TRBD2 (7 bases). Trimming cost V 2 bases and J 4 bases, with 12 bases left between them. The CDR3 is made up of 15 amino acids. Germline values: CDR1 MGHRA, CDR2 YSYEKL. CDR3 DNA sequence: TGCGCCAGCAGCCAAATTGGGAGGGGGTACAATGAGCAGTTCTTC. Its protein is CASSQIGRGYNEQFF.

V usage is TRBV30 and J usage is TRBJ2-5, with unresolved D. This CDR3 comprises 13 residues. The V end was cut by 4 bases, the J end by 7 bases, with 16 bases between. Germline CDR1 is GTSNPN and CDR2 is SVGIG (reference sequence). CDR3 in amino acids: CAWNTGQLTTQYF. CDR3 coding DNA: TGTGCCTGGAACACCGGCCAGCTTACGACCCAGTACTTC.

The chain recombines TRBV5-8 with TRBJ2-1, with 7 bases that match TRBD1. Germline V gene data show CDR1 as SGHTS and CDR2 as YDEGEE. The length of the CDR3 is 16 residues. Trimming at V came to 3 bases and at J to 3 bases, leaving 9 bases not matched to a gene. In nucleotides, the CDR3 is TGTGCCAGCAGCTGGTGGGGACAGCGGAGCTACAATGAGCAGTTCTTC. Translating gives CASSWWGQRSYNEQFF.

V and J are TRBV28 and TRBJ1-5, with D perhaps TRBD1 (6 bases). The CDR3 totals 15 residues. V lost 1 base to trimming and J lost 5 bases, with 12 bases between them. Germline V lookup: CDR1 MDHEN, CDR2 SYDVKM. CDR3 in amino acids: CASSLLGAPDQPQHF. The CDR3 bases are TGTGCCAGCAGTTTATTGGGGGCTCCTGATCAGCCCCAGCATTTT.